A single sample gave rise to the 5 T cell receptor beta chains below, sequenced in a study of blood T cell repertoires in COVID-19. Clones were read by immunoSEQ multiplex PCR, and TCRdb kept only the in-frame ones, dropping some. Of about 200,000 clones in the sample, 80% were seen once. The sample was peripheral blood. The receptors derive from a woman between 70 and 85 years old with acute or convalescent COVID-19.

The chain uses TRBV18 and TRBJ2-7, with 9 bases aligning to TRBD1. J gave up 3 bases and V 6 bases, and 9 bases lay outside the gene matches. CDR3 length: 15 amino acids. Germline V gives CDR1 KGHSH, CDR2 LQKENI. CDR3 DNA: TGTGCCAGCTCGTCCGGGACAGGGAACGGCTACGAGCAGTACTTC. Its protein product is CASSSGTGNGYEQYF. The complete variable domain, with remaining parts taken from reference TRBV18 and TRBJ2-7, reads NAGVMQNPRHLVRRRGQEARLRCSPMKGHSHVYWYRQLPEEGLKFMVYLQKENIIDESGMPKERFSAEFPKEGPSILRIQQVVRGDSAAYFCASSSGTGNGYEQYFGPGTRLTVT.

V is TRBV13 and J is TRBJ1-2; 9 positions agree with TRBD1. CDR1 and CDR2 from the germline V gene are PRHDT and FYEKMQ (reference sequence). This CDR3 region has 14 residues. Trimming removed 5 bases from V and 3 bases from J; junction bases left unmatched: 4. The DNA for the CDR3 is TGTGCCAGCAGCGAGGGACAGGGCGACTATGGCTACACCTTC. This codes for CASSEGQGDYGYTF.

V is TRBV7-3 and J is TRBJ2-4; 7 nucleotides align to TRBD1. This CDR3 region has 14 residues. Germline CDR1 is SGHTA and CDR2 is FQGTGA. The V gene end was trimmed by 5 bases and the J gene end by 5 bases; junction bases not matched to a gene: 6. In nucleotides, the CDR3 is TGTGCCAGCAGCGCACCCGGACAGGAAAACATTCAGTACTTC. This encodes CASSAPGQENIQYF.

The chain couples TRBV27 to TRBJ2-7, with 8 bases lining up with TRBD1. Losses at the gene ends were 4 bases for V and 3 bases for J; bases not matched to a gene: 5. This CDR3 is 14 amino acids long. In germline, CDR1 is MNHEY, CDR2 SMNVEV (reference sequence). This CDR3 is CASSSGDRNYEQYF. CDR3 DNA: TGTGCCAGCAGTTCAGGGGACAGGAACTACGAGCAGTACTTC.

This clone has just a few counts. V is TRBV28 and J is TRBJ1-3; D uncertain. Germline V gene lookup returns CDR1 MDHEN and CDR2 SYDVKM. V dropped 2 bases and J dropped 0 bases, with 8 bases sitting between them. The CDR3 sequence is 15 residues long. The CDR3 region is CASSLGQASGNTIYF. CDR3 coding DNA: TGTGCCAGCAGTTTAGGGCAAGCCTCTGGAAACACCATATATTTT.